Following are 23 T cell receptor beta chains from one sample sequenced in a study of blood T cell repertoires in COVID-19. Assay used: immunoSEQ multiplex PCR; TCRdb lists only in-frame clones, some missing. The table records just over 300,000 clones, approximately 90% of them present only once. Material: PBMCs or T cells enriched from blood (not recorded which). Receptors originate from a young woman who had recovered from COVID-19.

The chain couples TRBV14 to TRBJ1-2; D not certain. The germline V and J ends were trimmed by 2 bases and 4 bases, with 14 bases remaining between them. Germline V CDR1 and CDR2: SGHDN, FVKESK. The CDR3 extends over 15 amino acids. DNA for the CDR3: TGTGCCAGCAGCCAAATTTCCGGTGGTTTCTATGGCTACACCTTC. The encoded protein is CASSQISGGFYGYTF.

J is TRBJ2-3 and V is TRBV3-1 (or the pseudogene TRBV3-2); 9 nucleotides line up with TRBD2. Germline trimming cut 4 bases from V and 9 bases from J; bases unmatched to any gene: 14. Germline values: CDR1 LGHDT, CDR2 YNNKEL (reference sequence). The CDR3 consists of 16 residues. CDR3 protein: CASSPNLAGPALTQYF. The CDR3, as DNA: TGTGCCAGCAGCCCAAATCTAGCGGGACCGGCATTAACGCAGTATTTT.

The CDR3 DNA sequence: TGTGCCAGCAGCCTTCGAAGCGGGAGCCGCTTCAATGAGCAGTTCTTC. Its translation is CASSLRSGSRFNEQFF. The rearrangement uses TRBV11-2 and TRBJ2-1; 8 bases align to TRBD2. The V gene end was trimmed by 5 bases and the J gene end by 6 bases; junction bases not matched to a gene: 12. This CDR3 has 16 residues. Per germline, CDR1 SGHAT and CDR2 FQNNGV.

Only a few counts were recorded for this clone. The V and J genes are TRBV5-6 and TRBJ1-2; D is unclear. The CDR3 has 12 residues. The germline CDR1 and CDR2 sequences are SGHDT and YYEEEE. V lost 2 bases, J lost 4 bases, and 6 bases lay in between. In DNA, the CDR3 is TGTGCCAGCAGCTTCGGGTTCTATGGCTACACCTTC. It specifies CASSFGFYGYTF.

The chain uses TRBV7-9 and TRBJ2-7; TRBD2 matches at 13 bases. Germline assignment: CDR1 SEHNR and CDR2 FQNEAQ (reference sequence). This CDR3 contains 16 residues. Trimming cost V 5 bases and J 6 bases; bases outside gene matches: 10. CDR3 sequence: CASSPHPGLAGTEQYF. The CDR3 DNA is TGTGCCAGCAGCCCACATCCGGGACTAGCGGGAACCGAGCAGTACTTC. Together with reference TRBV7-9 and TRBJ2-7, the CDR3 gives the full variable domain: DTGVSQNPRHKITKRGQNVTFRCDPISEHNRLYWYRQTLGQGPEFLTYFQNEAQLEKSRLLSDRFSAERPKGSFSTLEIQRTEQGDSAMYLCASSPHPGLAGTEQYFGPGTRLTVT.

The rearrangement links TRBV28 to TRBJ2-7; no clear D. V lost 1 base to trimming and J lost 4 bases, with 11 bases between them. This CDR3 is 14 amino acids long. The germline CDR1 and CDR2 sequences are MDHEN and SYDVKM. The CDR3 protein is CASSLSGYLYEQYF. The CDR3 coding sequence is TGTGCCAGCAGTTTATCAGGATACCTTTACGAGCAGTACTTC.

This clone was seen ten or more times. Other DNA sequences within the sample encode an identical CDR3. This sequence joins TRBV3-1 (or the pseudogene TRBV3-2) and TRBJ1-2, with 11 bases identical to TRBD1. Per germline, CDR1 LGHDT and CDR2 YNNKEL (reference sequence). This CDR3 region has 13 residues. The V and J ends lost 4 bases and 8 bases, in that order; junction bases with no gene match: 3. The CDR3 DNA is TGTGCCAGCAGCCCCGGGACAGGGGGAGGCTACACCTTC. Its protein is CASSPGTGGGYTF.

The chain combines TRBV10-2 with TRBJ1-1; 8 bases match TRBD1. CDR1 is WSHSY, CDR2 SAAADI, per germline. The CDR3 consists of 13 residues. Trimming removed 6 bases from V and 4 bases from J; junction bases left unmatched: 4. The CDR3 loop is CASRITGGTEAFF. In nucleotides, the CDR3 is TGCGCCAGCAGGATCACAGGGGGCACTGAAGCTTTCTTT.

This sequence joins TRBV19 and TRBJ1-5, with D possibly TRBD1 on 5 matching bases. The CDR3 spans 14 residues. Trimming stripped 6 bases from V and 2 bases from J, with 11 bases between. Germline CDR1 reads LNHDA; CDR2 reads SQIVND (reference sequence). The CDR3 DNA reads TGTGCCAGTAGCTCCGCGGGGGGCAATCAGCCCCAGCATTTT. Residues: CASSSAGGNQPQHF.

V usage is TRBV7-2 and J usage is TRBJ1-5, with TRBD1 matching 7 bases. CDR1 and CDR2 (germline): SGHTA, FQGNSA. J gave up 0 bases and V 5 bases, and 1 base lay outside the gene matches. This CDR3 is 14 amino acids long. CDR3 loop: CASSRDSSNQPQHF. As DNA, the CDR3 is TGTGCCAGCAGCCGGGACAGTAGCAATCAGCCCCAGCATTTT.

The rearrangement uses TRBV29-1 and TRBJ1-2, with 8 bases matching TRBD1. CDR1 and CDR2 (germline): SQVTM, ANQGSEA. CDR3 length equals 15 residues. Trimming at V came to 7 bases and at J to 4 bases, leaving 14 bases not matched to a gene. CDR3 residues: CSARTLQTGAYGYTF. CDR3 nucleotide sequence: TGCAGCGCCCGAACCCTTCAGACAGGGGCCTATGGCTACACCTTC.

J is TRBJ2-7 and V is TRBV19; weak D call: TRBD1 (6 bases). The V and J ends lost 0 bases and 0 bases respectively, with 18 bases between them. CDR3 length: 18 amino acids. Germline values: CDR1 LNHDA, CDR2 SQIVND (reference sequence). The CDR3 spells CASSIEGPRDTNSYEQYF. The CDR3 DNA follows: TGTGCCAGTAGTATAGAGGGCCCCCGGGACACCAACTCCTACGAGCAGTACTTC. The full variable domain, rest sourced from reference TRBV19 and TRBJ2-7, is DGGITQSPKYLFRKEGQNVTLSCEQNLNHDAMYWYRQDPGQGLRLIYYSQIVNDFQKGDIAEGYSVSREKKESFPLTVTSAQKNPTAFYLCASSIEGPRDTNSYEQYFGPGTRLTVT.

The gene calls are TRBV28 and TRBJ1-6, with D tentatively TRBD1 (6 bases). The CDR3 spans 14 residues. CDR1 is MDHEN, CDR2 SYDVKM, per germline. Trimming removed 7 bases at V and 4 bases at J, with 11 bases between. The CDR3 loop reads CASMDSSYNSPLHF. CDR3 sequence (DNA): TGTGCCAGCATGGACAGTTCTTATAATTCACCCCTCCACTTT.

The chain's CDR3 is CASSFSQGEAFF. The CDR3, as DNA: TGTGCCAGCAGCTTCAGCCAGGGAGAAGCTTTCTTT. The V gene is TRBV7-9, the J gene TRBJ1-1, with D perhaps matching TRBD1 (5 bases). Per germline, CDR1 SEHNR and CDR2 FQNEAQ (reference sequence). There are 12 residues in the CDR3. V lost 3 bases, J lost 8 bases, and 10 bases lay in between. Using reference TRBV7-9 and TRBJ1-1 for the parts outside the CDR3, the full variable domain is DTGVSQNPRHKITKRGQNVTFRCDPISEHNRLYWYRQTLGQGPEFLTYFQNEAQLEKSRLLSDRFSAERPKGSFSTLEIQRTEQGDSAMYLCASSFSQGEAFFGQGTRLTVV.

CDR3 DNA: TGTGCCGTACCTCCGAGGGCGCCCGCCAAAAACATTCAGTACTTC. Translating gives CAVPPRAPAKNIQYF. The J gene is TRBJ2-4, the V gene TRBV28; a weak D match, TRBD2 (5 bases). Trimming left V 11 bases short and J 1 base short, with 18 bases between. There are 15 residues in the CDR3. Per germline, CDR1 MDHEN and CDR2 SYDVKM.

This chain links TRBV5-1 with TRBJ2-1; 9 bases are shared with TRBD1. The junction had 14 bases not matched to a gene; V was cut back by 4 bases and J by 6 bases. Germline V gene lookup returns CDR1 SGHRS and CDR2 YFSETQ. The CDR3 length is 17 residues. The CDR3 sequence is CASSPTLRQGVINEQFF. The CDR3, as DNA: TGCGCCAGCAGCCCCACCTTACGACAGGGGGTCATCAATGAGCAGTTCTTC.

The V call is TRBV24-1, the J call TRBJ1-1, with 10 positions matching TRBD1. With 5 bases clipped from V and 4 bases from J, the junction kept 0 bases outside the gene matches. The CDR3 spans 13 residues. The germline CDR1 and CDR2 sequences are KGHDR and SFDVKD. The CDR3, as DNA: TGTGCCACCAGTGGACAGGGGGCCACTGAAGCTTTCTTT. Protein: CATSGQGATEAFF.

The chain employs TRBV20-1 and TRBJ2-7; 8 nucleotides align to TRBD1. V shed 3 bases, J shed 5 bases, and the junction held 6 bases outside the gene matches. The CDR3 spans 13 residues. Germline CDR1 and CDR2: DFQATT and SNEGSKA (reference sequence). The CDR3 nucleotides are TGCAGTGCTAGTCTGGACAGGGAACACGAGCAGTACTTC. Its translation is CSASLDREHEQYF.

This clone was picked up a small number of times. The gene calls are TRBV25-1 and TRBJ1-2; a possible D gene is TRBD1 (5 bases). V lost 6 bases and J 3 bases, leaving 11 bases between the germline ends. Germline assignment: CDR1 MGHDK and CDR2 SYGVNS. The CDR3 has 13 amino acids. In DNA form, the CDR3 reads TGTGCCAGCAGCCTCGGGACTGACTATGGCTACACCTTC. Amino acid sequence: CASSLGTDYGYTF.

The rearrangement uses TRBV6-5 and TRBJ1-4, with 12 bases identical to TRBD1. The CDR3 consists of 14 residues. CDR1 MNHEY and CDR2 SVGAGI come from the germline V gene. The trim removed 5 bases at V and 16 bases at J, leaving 11 bases unmatched. The CDR3 loop reads CASSSRDRGLVKFF. The CDR3 nucleotides read TGTGCCAGCAGTAGCCGGGACAGGGGGCTAGTGAAGTTTTTT.

The gene calls are TRBV4-1 and TRBJ2-2, with 8 bases fitting TRBD1. Germline V CDR1 and CDR2: MGHRA, YSYEKL. This CDR3 is built from 19 residues. Losses at the gene ends were 0 bases for V and 1 base for J; bases not matched to a gene: 10. CDR3 nucleotides: TGCGCCAGCAGCCAAGAATCTGAGACAGGGGTTATGAACACCGGGGAGCTGTTTTTT. Translating it yields CASSQESETGVMNTGELFF.

The V and J genes are TRBV5-1 and TRBJ1-2, with TRBD1 as a possible D gene (6 bases). V lost 1 base and J 8 bases, leaving 21 bases between the germline ends. This CDR3 contains 16 residues. Per the germline V gene, CDR1 is SGHRS and CDR2 is YFSETQ. CDR3 DNA: TGCGCCAGCAGCTTGAACAGGGAGGGGATAGCGGAAGGCTACACCTTC. It encodes CASSLNREGIAEGYTF. Supplemented by reference TRBV5-1 and TRBJ1-2, the full variable domain reads KAGVTQTPRYLIKTRGQQVTLSCSPISGHRSVSWYQQTPGQGLQFLFEYFSETQRNKGNFPGRFSGRQFSNSRSEMNVSTLELGDSALYLCASSLNREGIAEGYTFGSGTRLTVV.

The CDR3 nucleotides are TGTGCCAGCTCACCTTACGACAGAACTAATGAAAAACTGTTTTTT. Protein: CASSPYDRTNEKLFF. The chain employs TRBV18 and TRBJ1-4; D is perhaps TRBD1 (5 bases). The CDR3 sequence is 15 residues long. Trimming stripped 3 bases from V and 1 base from J, with 9 bases between. Germline V gene data show CDR1 as KGHSH and CDR2 as LQKENI.